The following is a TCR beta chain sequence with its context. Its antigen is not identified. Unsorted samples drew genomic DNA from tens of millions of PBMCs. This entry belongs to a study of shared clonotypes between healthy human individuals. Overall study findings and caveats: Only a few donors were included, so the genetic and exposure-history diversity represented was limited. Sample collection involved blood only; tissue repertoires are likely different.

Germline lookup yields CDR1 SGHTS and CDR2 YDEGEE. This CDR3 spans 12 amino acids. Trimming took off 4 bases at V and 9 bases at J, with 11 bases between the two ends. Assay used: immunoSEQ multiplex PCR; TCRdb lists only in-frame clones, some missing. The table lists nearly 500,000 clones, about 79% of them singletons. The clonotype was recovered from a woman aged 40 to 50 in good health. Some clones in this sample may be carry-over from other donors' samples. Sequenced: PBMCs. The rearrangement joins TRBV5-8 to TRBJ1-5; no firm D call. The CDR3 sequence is CASSPRAGPQHF. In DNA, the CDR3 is TGTGCCAGCAGCCCTAGGGCGGGGCCCCAGCATTTT. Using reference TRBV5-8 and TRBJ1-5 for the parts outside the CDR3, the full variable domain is EAGVTQSPTHLIKTRGQQATLRCSPISGHTSVYWYQQALGLGLQFLLWYDEGEERNRGNFPPRFSGRQFPNYSSELNVNALELEDSALYLCASSPRAGPQHFGDGTRLSIL.